This paragraph covers one T cell receptor beta chain sequence. This receptor's antigen is unknown. The record has no base qualities; no much larger clone is one base away. The sample originates from a study of blood T cell repertoires in COVID-19 (dated by TCRdb to 2018 to 2021). In the study overall: Samples from collaborators originated in the United States, Italy and Spain and spanned both the acute and convalescent phases of COVID-19. The material from the prospective study consisted of cDNA or gDNA derived from T cells, B-cell-depleted T cells, or PBMCs. Deeply sampled blood TCRbeta repertoires from subjects exposed to, actively infected with, or recovered from COVID-19 were included in the dataset. The repertoires were made available in a free public database intended to serve as a resource for research on the immune response to SARS-CoV-2. Samples came from the ongoing ImmuneRACE study (first 160 participants) plus 1,254 subjects from 6 global collaborators. Sample metadata almost always included a de-identified subject ID, COVID-19 status, age in years and sex. Where HLA class I and class II types were available, the types were taken from metadata supplied by the sample provider, not from assay-based typing.

Deletion took 4 bases off V and 11 bases off J, with a span of 18 bases between the germline ends. As encoded in the germline V gene (reference sequence), CDR1 is LNHDA while CDR2 is SQIVND. The CDR3 sequence holds 13 residues, the cysteine and phenylalanine included. CDR3 DNA only is kept here, 39 bases in frame from base 1. Broad study findings and their caveats: The amount of clinical and demographic metadata varied by source and participant and was provided uncurated.

Participants in the prospective study were aged 18 to 89 years, lived in 24 United States geographic areas, and enrolled through a virtual design. To assign participants to cohorts, the prospective study relied on clinical history that participants themselves reported in a screening survey and a study questionnaire. For ImmuneRACE Cohort 3, a participant was defined as recovered based on two consecutive negative NP/OP PCR tests, clearance by a healthcare professional, or resolution of symptoms. Mobile phlebotomists in the prospective study collected whole blood, serum and a nasopharyngeal or oropharyngeal swab from every participant. Prospective study participants could optionally give additional blood draws and questionnaires over a roughly two-month period. Before DNA extraction, blood samples from the prospective study were shipped at room temperature or frozen. The immunoSEQ Assay, a bias-controlled multiplex PCR, was used to amplify TCRbeta CDR3 regions from genomic DNA. The study's own analysis went as follows. The number of nucleated cells in each sample was estimated from the amplification of reference gene primers within the assay. Sequence reads were collapsed and filtered to measure the absolute abundance of every unique TCRbeta CDR3 rearrangement. For each sample, productive Simpson clonality was calculated as the square root of Simpson's diversity index across productive rearrangements. The immuneACCESS repertoire file appears here via TCRdb, limited to in-frame rearrangements. These files lack a portion of the clones; in checked studies, under half of the deficit traces to unresolved V genes, and the cause of the others is not known. The V and J calls and clone size are taken from that table; D and trimming were inferred from the DNA. Present in this sample are more than 250,000 clones, 70% to 90% of which were seen just once. About 6% of the sample lies in the top ten.

The sequenced sample consisted of PBMCs or T cells enriched from blood (not recorded which). The TCR was taken from a woman aged 40 to 49 who had recovered from COVID-19. This chain is built from TRBV19 and TRBJ2-7; the D gene is possibly TRBD1, with 7 bases matching. The nucleotide sequence is TGTGCCAGTAGTACCGCCCAGGGGGGACCTAAGTACTTC. The resulting protein is CASSTAQGGPKYF.